This T cell receptor (beta chain) comes out of a study of OX40 agonist ivuxolimab in advanced cancers. On the study more broadly: Ivuxolimab was delivered to patients intravenously every 2 weeks at doses spanning 0.01 to 10 mg/kg.

Peripheral blood came from all dose cohorts at three timepoints. Sequencing used immunoSEQ multiplex PCR; TCRdb keeps in-frame clones, though not all of them. This table holds 55,000 to 80,000 clones, roughly 88% found once. The V gene lost 6 bases and the J gene lost 2 bases, with 11 bases spanning the gap. The germline gives CDR1 MNHNY, CDR2 SVGAGI (reference sequence). The CDR3 has 14 amino acids. This sequence was found in an adult with an advanced solid tumor such as melanoma, head and neck, liver or kidney cancer. This chain links TRBV6-6 with TRBJ1-5; no reliable D call. This specimen was CD4+ or CD8+ T cells sorted from blood, taken in a trial of the OX40 agonist ivuxolimab. The CDR3 loop reads CASSHMEGNQPQHF. CDR3 nucleotide sequence: TGTGCCAGCAGCCATATGGAGGGCAATCAGCCCCAGCATTTT.